The 21 T cell receptor beta chains below come from one sample, sequenced in a study of cytomegalovirus exposure and HLA in healthy donors. TCRdb's copy holds only in-frame clones and misses some; the assay was immunoSEQ multiplex PCR. This sample carries 150,000 to 200,000 clones, more than 65% of them seen once, and the ten largest clones take approximately 2.9%. Sequences were obtained from PBMCs. The receptors here all came from a young woman in good health and CMV-seropositive.

The gene calls are TRBV4-2 and TRBJ2-1, with 10 bases fitting TRBD1. Germline V gene lookup returns CDR1 LGHNA and CDR2 YNFKEQ. The V and J ends lost 4 bases and 4 bases, in that order; junction bases with no gene match: 1. The CDR3 covers 14 residues. CDR3 DNA: TGTGCCAGCAGCCGGGACAGGGGTTACAATGAGCAGTTCTTC. This translates into CASSRDRGYNEQFF.

The chain employs TRBV25-1 and TRBJ2-7; no clear D gene. Trimming took 5 bases from V and 0 from J, leaving 8 bases between them. CDR1 is MGHDK and CDR2 is SYGVNS in the germline V gene. The CDR3 runs 13 residues. CDR3 in amino acids: CASSHHSSYEQYF. DNA for the CDR3: TGTGCCAGCAGTCATCACAGCTCCTACGAGCAGTACTTC.

The rearrangement links TRBV27 to TRBJ1-2; 10 bases are a match to TRBD1. This CDR3 spans 14 amino acids. J was trimmed by 4 bases and V by 2 bases; bases with no gene match: 1. The germline V gene has CDR1 MNHEY and CDR2 SMNVEV (reference sequence). The CDR3 reads CASSLGQGGYGYTF. Written as DNA, the CDR3 is TGTGCCAGCAGTTTAGGACAGGGGGGCTATGGCTACACCTTC.

The rearrangement links TRBV14 to TRBJ1-1; no clear D gene. This CDR3 contains 14 residues. The V gene lost 0 bases and the J gene lost 1 base, with 6 bases spanning the gap. Germline CDR1 SGHDN, CDR2 FVKESK. The CDR3 loop is CASSQDRGNTEAFF. The DNA of the CDR3 is TGTGCCAGCAGCCAAGATCGGGGGAACACTGAAGCTTTCTTT. Looking up the rest from reference TRBV14 and TRBJ1-1 gives the full variable domain: EAGVTQFPSHSVIEKGQTVTLRCDPISGHDNLYWYRRVMGKEIKFLLHFVKESKQDESGMPNNRFLAERTGGTYSTLKVQPAELEDSGVYFCASSQDRGNTEAFFGQGTRLTVV.

This chain uses TRBV19 with TRBJ2-1; 7 bases match TRBD2. Germline trimming cut 6 bases from V and 7 bases from J; bases unmatched to any gene: 9. The CDR3 runs to 14 residues. Germline CDR1 LNHDA, CDR2 SQIVND (reference sequence). The CDR3 spells CASSPTMGGNEQFF. In DNA, the CDR3 is TGTGCCAGTAGCCCCACTATGGGGGGGAATGAGCAGTTCTTC.

V is TRBV7-3 and J is TRBJ1-1; D is unclear. The V gene's germline CDR1 is SGHTA and CDR2 FQGTGA. The V gene lost 1 base and the J gene lost 4 bases, with 7 bases spanning the gap. The CDR3 length is 13 residues. DNA of the CDR3: TGTGCCAGCAGCTTAAAGCCGCCCACTGAAGCTTTCTTT. Encoded protein: CASSLKPPTEAFF.

This rearrangement joins TRBV2 to TRBJ2-5; D remains unclear. CDR1 and CDR2 from the germline V gene are SNHLY and FYNNEI. The CDR3 covers 11 residues. Deletions cut 7 bases from V and 5 bases from J, with 8 bases between. This CDR3 reads CASTPRETQYF. DNA of the CDR3: TGTGCCAGCACCCCTCGGGAGACCCAGTACTTC.

V usage is TRBV18 and J usage is TRBJ2-1; D unresolved. CDR1 is KGHSH, CDR2 LQKENI, per germline. The length of the CDR3 is 15 residues. With 3 bases removed from V and 0 bases from J, the gap between germline ends came to 9 bases. CDR3 nucleotide sequence: TGTGCCAGCTCACCCGAGCCTAGCTCCTACAATGAGCAGTTCTTC. This encodes CASSPEPSSYNEQFF.

This clone came up a few times. This chain joins TRBV6-6 and TRBJ2-2; maybe TRBD2 (5 bases). Germline lookup yields CDR1 MNHNY and CDR2 SVGAGI (reference sequence). CDR3 length: 10 residues. The germline V and J ends were trimmed by 8 bases and 7 bases, with 5 bases remaining between them. In DNA, the CDR3 is TGTGCCAGCCGGGGCGGGGAGCTGTTTTTT. Its protein product is CASRGGELFF.

The chain couples TRBV5-1 to TRBJ1-1; D is ambiguous. The CDR3 length is 13 residues. V shed 4 bases and J shed 0 bases, with 7 bases lying between them. Germline V gene sequence: CDR1 SGHRS, CDR2 YFSETQ. The CDR3 region is CASSPNMNTEAFF. The CDR3 region has the DNA TGCGCCAGCAGCCCGAACATGAACACTGAAGCTTTCTTT.

This clone was observed once. J is TRBJ2-3 and V is TRBV4-3; D may be TRBD1 (5 bases). This CDR3 region has 14 residues. V was cut by 2 bases and J by 3 bases, with 9 bases left in between. Germline V gene data show CDR1 as LGHNA and CDR2 as YSLEER. CDR3 DNA: TGCGCCAGCAGCCAACATCAGGGTACAGATACGCAGTATTTT. Protein: CASSQHQGTDTQYF.

CDR3 in DNA: TGTGCCAGTAGCCCTAAAACAGAAGGACTAGCCCCCTCCGGGGAGCTGTTTTTT. It yields the protein CASSPKTEGLAPSGELFF. This chain uses TRBV19 with TRBJ2-2; TRBD2 aligns across 8 bases. There are 18 residues in the CDR3. The germline V gene has CDR1 LNHDA and CDR2 SQIVND (reference sequence). Unmatched junction bases numbered 18, after V lost 6 bases and J lost 6 bases.

The CDR3 reads CASTKQGEVMNTEAFF. The CDR3 DNA is TGCGCCAGCACAAAACAAGGGGAGGTCATGAACACTGAAGCTTTCTTT. The chain links TRBV4-1 to TRBJ1-1, with D tentatively TRBD1 (5 bases). Germline assignment: CDR1 MGHRA and CDR2 YSYEKL. The CDR3 has 16 residues. Trimming took off 7 bases at V and 0 bases at J, with 18 bases between the two ends.

Here the CDR3 DNA reads TGTGCCAGCAGTGAGACTCCGGGACTAGCGGACCATGAGTACTTC. It encodes CASSETPGLADHEYF. The chain links TRBV6-1 to TRBJ2-7; 11 bases map to TRBD2. V shed 3 bases, J shed 11 bases, and the junction held 12 bases outside the gene matches. This CDR3 comprises 15 residues. The germline CDR1 and CDR2 sequences are MNHNS and SASEGT.

The gene calls are TRBV19 and TRBJ1-1; tentative D call: TRBD1 (6 bases). V was trimmed by 4 bases and J by 4 bases, leaving 16 bases between them. Per germline, CDR1 LNHDA and CDR2 SQIVND (reference sequence). This CDR3 spans 15 amino acids. CDR3 sequence (DNA): TGTGCCAGTAGTAGTACAGGGTATGGGACCACTGAAGCTTTCTTT. Translated: CASSSTGYGTTEAFF.

This chain connects TRBV5-1 to TRBJ1-1; no clear D. The ends were cut back, 1 base at V and 1 base at J, with 8 bases in the middle. Germline V lookup: CDR1 SGHRS, CDR2 YFSETQ. The CDR3 is 14 residues long. This chain's CDR3 is CASSLSQKNTEAFF. The CDR3 coding sequence is TGCGCCAGCAGCTTGTCCCAGAAGAACACTGAAGCTTTCTTT.

V gene TRBV7-8 combines with J gene TRBJ2-7, with a weak D call TRBD1 (6 bases). The CDR3 totals 15 residues. V was trimmed by 0 bases and J by 6 bases, leaving 15 bases between them. Germline V lookup: CDR1 SGHVS, CDR2 FQNEAQ. The CDR3 DNA reads as TGTGCCAGCAGCTTAGCGCTTAACAGGGTGGGCGAGCAGTACTTC. Residues: CASSLALNRVGEQYF.

Note on this clone: Other DNA sequences within the sample encode an identical CDR3. CDR3 sequence reads: CASSSSGDTEAFF. The CDR3 DNA reads as TGTGCCAGCAGCTCTTCAGGGGATACTGAAGCTTTCTTT. The chain employs TRBV11-3 and TRBJ1-1, with D possibly being TRBD1 (6 bases). The CDR3 runs 13 residues. Germline V gene lookup returns CDR1 SGHNT and CDR2 YENEEA. V lost 4 bases to trimming and J lost 5 bases, with 11 bases between them.

This clone was recorded only once. J is TRBJ1-2 and V is TRBV28; no firm D call. V lost 7 bases and J 0 bases, leaving 12 bases between the germline ends. The CDR3 loop spans 14 amino acids. Germline V gives CDR1 MDHEN, CDR2 SYDVKM. CDR3 protein: CASTPGGTNYGYTF. The CDR3 coding sequence is TGTGCCAGCACCCCCGGAGGAACTAACTATGGCTACACCTTC.

The chain combines TRBV2 with TRBJ2-1, with a tentative D call TRBD2 (6 bases). The CDR3 loop spans 13 amino acids. Trimming removed 7 bases at V and 5 bases at J, with 12 bases between. Germline V gene lookup returns CDR1 SNHLY and CDR2 FYNNEI. The CDR3 bases are TGTGCCAGCATTCTGGCGGGGAACAATGAGCAGTTCTTC. This translates into CASILAGNNEQFF.

The V and J genes are TRBV29-1 and TRBJ2-7; D gene unclear. The length of the CDR3 is 12 residues. Per the germline V gene, CDR1 is SQVTM and CDR2 is ANQGSEA. V was shortened by 4 bases and J by 2 bases, with 9 bases between the two germline ends. CDR3 DNA: TGCAGCGTTGGCCAGCTAGCCTACGAGCAGTACTTC. As protein: CSVGQLAYEQYF.